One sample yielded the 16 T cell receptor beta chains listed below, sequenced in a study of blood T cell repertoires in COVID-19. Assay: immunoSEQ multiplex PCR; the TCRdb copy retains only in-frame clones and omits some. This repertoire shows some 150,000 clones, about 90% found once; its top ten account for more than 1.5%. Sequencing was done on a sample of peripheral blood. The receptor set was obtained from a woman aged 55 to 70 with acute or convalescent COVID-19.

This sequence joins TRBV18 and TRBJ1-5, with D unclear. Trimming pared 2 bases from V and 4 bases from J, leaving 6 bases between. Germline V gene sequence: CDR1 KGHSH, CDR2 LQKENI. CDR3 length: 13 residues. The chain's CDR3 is CASSPEQNQPQHF. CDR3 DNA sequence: TGTGCCAGCTCACCAGAACAAAATCAGCCCCAGCATTTT. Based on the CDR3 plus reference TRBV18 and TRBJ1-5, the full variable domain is NAGVMQNPRHLVRRRGQEARLRCSPMKGHSHVYWYRQLPEEGLKFMVYLQKENIIDESGMPKERFSAEFPKEGPSILRIQQVVRGDSAAYFCASSPEQNQPQHFGDGTRLSIL.

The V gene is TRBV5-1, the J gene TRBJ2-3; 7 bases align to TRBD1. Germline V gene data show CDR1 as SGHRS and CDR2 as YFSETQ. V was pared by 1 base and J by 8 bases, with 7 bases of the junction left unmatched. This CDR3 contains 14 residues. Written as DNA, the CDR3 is TGCGCCAGCAGCTTGCCTCAGGGGGTAGTTACGCAGTATTTT. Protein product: CASSLPQGVVTQYF.

For the CDR3, the DNA is TGTGCCATTAAAGACAGGGGCCTCGCCCGAACTGAAGCTTTCTTT. Protein product: CAIKDRGLARTEAFF. The gene calls are TRBV28 and TRBJ1-1; 8 positions match TRBD1. CDR1 and CDR2 (germline): MDHEN, SYDVKM. The CDR3 spans 15 residues. V dropped 10 bases and J dropped 5; count of bases not matched to a gene: 15. Full variable domain (outside the CDR3, taken from reference TRBV28 and TRBJ1-1): DVKVTQSSRYLVKRTGEKVFLECVQDMDHENMFWYRQDPGLGLRLIYFSYDVKMKEKGDIPEGYSVSREKKERFSLILESASTNQTSMYLCAIKDRGLARTEAFFGQGTRLTVV.

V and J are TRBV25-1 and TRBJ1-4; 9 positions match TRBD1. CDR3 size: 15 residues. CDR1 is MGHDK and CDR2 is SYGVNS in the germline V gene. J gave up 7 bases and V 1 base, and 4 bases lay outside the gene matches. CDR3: CASSEWGTGREKLFF. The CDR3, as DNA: TGTGCCAGCAGTGAATGGGGGACAGGGCGTGAAAAACTGTTTTTT.

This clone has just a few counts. The CDR3 reads CASRRQPGDTEAFF. The CDR3 region has the DNA TGTGCCAGCCGACGACAGCCTGGGGACACTGAAGCTTTCTTT. The chain couples TRBV7-2 to TRBJ1-1; a weak D match, TRBD1 (5 bases). The V and J ends lost 8 bases and 3 bases respectively, with 16 bases between them. Per germline, CDR1 SGHTA and CDR2 FQGNSA. The CDR3 is made up of 14 amino acids.

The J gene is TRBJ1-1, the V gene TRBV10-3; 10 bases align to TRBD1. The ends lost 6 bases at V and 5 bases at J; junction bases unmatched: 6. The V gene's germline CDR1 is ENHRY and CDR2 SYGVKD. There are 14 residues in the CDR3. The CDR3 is CAIRTGGLYTEAFF. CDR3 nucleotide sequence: TGTGCCATCAGGACAGGGGGCTTGTATACTGAAGCTTTCTTT.

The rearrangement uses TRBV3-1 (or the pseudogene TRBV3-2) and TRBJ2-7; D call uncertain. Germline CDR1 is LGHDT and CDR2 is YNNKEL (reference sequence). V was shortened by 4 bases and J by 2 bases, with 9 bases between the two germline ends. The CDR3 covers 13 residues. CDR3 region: CASSPLPPYEQYF. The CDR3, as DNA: TGTGCCAGCAGCCCCCTCCCCCCCTACGAGCAGTACTTC.

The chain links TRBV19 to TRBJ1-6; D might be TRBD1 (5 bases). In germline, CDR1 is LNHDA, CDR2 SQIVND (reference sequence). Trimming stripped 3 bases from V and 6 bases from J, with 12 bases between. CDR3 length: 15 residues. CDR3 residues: CASSMWQGTNSPLHF. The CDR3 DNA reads TGTGCCAGTAGTATGTGGCAGGGAACTAATTCACCCCTCCACTTT.

The CDR3 is CASRNKQGLVYTGNTIYF. CDR3 sequence (DNA): TGTGCCAGCAGGAATAAACAGGGGTTGGTGTATACTGGAAACACCATATATTTT. V gene TRBV11-2 combines with J gene TRBJ1-3; 7 nucleotides line up with TRBD1. The CDR3 is made up of 18 amino acids. The V and J ends lost 6 bases and 2 bases, in that order; junction bases with no gene match: 16. Germline V gene sequence: CDR1 SGHAT, CDR2 FQNNGV.

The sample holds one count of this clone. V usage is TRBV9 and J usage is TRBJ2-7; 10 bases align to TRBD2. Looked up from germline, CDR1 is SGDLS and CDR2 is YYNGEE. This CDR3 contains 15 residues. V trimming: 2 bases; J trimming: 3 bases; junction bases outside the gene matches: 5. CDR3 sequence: CASSVSTSGVYEQYF. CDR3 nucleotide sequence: TGTGCCAGCAGCGTCTCCACTAGCGGGGTCTACGAGCAGTACTTC.

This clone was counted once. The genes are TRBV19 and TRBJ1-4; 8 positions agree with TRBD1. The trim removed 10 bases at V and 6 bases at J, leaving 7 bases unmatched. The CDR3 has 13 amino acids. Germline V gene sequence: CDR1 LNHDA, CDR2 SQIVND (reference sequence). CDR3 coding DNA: TGTGCCATCAAGGCCAGGGGGCATGAAAAACTGTTTTTT. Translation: CAIKARGHEKLFF.

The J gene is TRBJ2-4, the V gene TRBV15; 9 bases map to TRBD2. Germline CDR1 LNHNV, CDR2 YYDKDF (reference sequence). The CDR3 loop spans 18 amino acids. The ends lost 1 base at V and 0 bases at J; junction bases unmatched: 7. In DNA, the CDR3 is TGTGCCACCAGCAGAGTGGCTAGCGGGGATCTAGCCAAAAACATTCAGTACTTC. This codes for CATSRVASGDLAKNIQYF.

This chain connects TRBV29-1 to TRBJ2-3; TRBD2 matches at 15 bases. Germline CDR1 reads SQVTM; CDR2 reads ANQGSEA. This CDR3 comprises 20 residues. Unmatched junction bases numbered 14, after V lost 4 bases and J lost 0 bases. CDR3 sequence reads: CSVAGTSGGPSTHSTDTQYF. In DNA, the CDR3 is TGCAGCGTTGCCGGGACTAGCGGGGGGCCTTCGACCCATAGCACAGATACGCAGTATTTT.

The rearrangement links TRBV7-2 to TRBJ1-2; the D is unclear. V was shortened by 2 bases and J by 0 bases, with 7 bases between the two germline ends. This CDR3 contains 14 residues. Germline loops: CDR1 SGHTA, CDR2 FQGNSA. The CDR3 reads CASSLSSSNYGYTF. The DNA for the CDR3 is TGTGCCAGCAGCTTAAGTAGCTCTAACTATGGCTACACCTTC.

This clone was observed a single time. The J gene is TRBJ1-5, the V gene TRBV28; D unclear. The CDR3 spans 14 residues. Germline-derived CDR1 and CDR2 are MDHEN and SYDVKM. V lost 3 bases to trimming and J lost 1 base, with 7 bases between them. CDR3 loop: CASSFPGSNQPQHF. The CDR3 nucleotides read TGTGCCAGCAGTTTCCCAGGCAGCAATCAGCCCCAGCATTTT.

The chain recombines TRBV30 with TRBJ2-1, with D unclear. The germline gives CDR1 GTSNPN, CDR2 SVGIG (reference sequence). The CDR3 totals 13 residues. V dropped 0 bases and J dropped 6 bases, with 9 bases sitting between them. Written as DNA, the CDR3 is TGTGCCTGGAGTGTTTTCCACGGCAATGAGCAGTTCTTC. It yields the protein CAWSVFHGNEQFF.